The 15 T cell receptor beta chains below all came from one sample that was sequenced in a study of vaccination and CD4 T cells after COVID-19 (dated by TCRdb to about 2022). No antigen has been identified for these receptors. Reading the label with the study, this specimen's treatment or condition is: approximately 10-day PBMC culture with coronavirus spike peptide pools or control peptides (ViraFEST assay). Library method: PCR. The reads were generated on an Illumina iSeq 100. At the Johns Hopkins FTIC core, DNA from the cultured CD4+ T cells underwent TCR sequencing with the Oncomine TCR Beta short-read assay. The public reads were run again by TCRdb, first through fastp at Q25 and then through MiXCR, and only productive beta chains were kept. One record per CDR3 amino acid sequence lists the most common genes and DNA. For this sample the table gives over 10,000 distinct CDR3 sequences, of which more than 55% were detected only once. The biggest ten clones account for about a fifth of the sample.

The sequencing here drew on cultured CD4+ T cells from blood, taken after SARS-CoV-2 vaccination. These receptors were obtained from a human donor with COVID-19.

The genes are TRBV6-5 and TRBJ1-5; TRBD1 matches 11 bases. The CDR3 sequence is 16 residues long. V shed 3 bases and J 6 bases; nucleotides not matched to a gene: 7. The germline gives CDR1 MNHEY, CDR2 SVGAGI. The CDR3 reads CASSYYGTGGGQPQHF. CDR3 DNA: TGTGCCAGCAGTTATTATGGGACAGGGGGGGGTCAGCCCCAGCATTTT.

The chain links TRBV7-2 to TRBJ1-2, with a tentative D call TRBD1 (6 bases). Germline CDR1 and CDR2: SGHTA and FQGNSA. This CDR3 has 13 amino acids. Trimming pared 5 bases from V and 4 bases from J, leaving 11 bases between. DNA of the CDR3: TGTGCCAGCAGCAAACAGGGTACCTATGGCTACACCTTC. Translating it yields CASSKQGTYGYTF.

This rearrangement joins TRBV15 to TRBJ2-2; TRBD2 matches 7 bases. Unmatched junction bases numbered 6, after V lost 4 bases and J lost 4 bases. The CDR3 extends over 15 amino acids. CDR1 and CDR2 (germline): LNHNV, YYDKDF (reference sequence). The CDR3 loop is CATSNQRGLTGELFF. The CDR3 DNA is TGTGCCACCAGCAACCAGCGGGGACTCACCGGGGAGCTGTTTTTT.

The J gene is TRBJ2-3, the V gene TRBV6-1, with D uncertain. The CDR3 has 15 residues. V dropped 1 base and J dropped 3 bases, with 11 bases sitting between them. Germline-derived CDR1 and CDR2 are MNHNS and SASEGT. The CDR3 DNA is TGTGCCAGCAGTGAAGAAAGGATTAGGACAGATACGCAGTATTTT. Protein product: CASSEERIRTDTQYF.

The V gene is TRBV12-5, the J gene TRBJ1-2; 9 nucleotides align to TRBD1. The CDR3 loop spans 16 amino acids. V lost 1 base, J lost 5 bases, and 8 bases stayed unmatched. Germline-derived CDR1 and CDR2 are LGHNT and FRNRAP. CDR3 nucleotides: TGTGCTAGTGGTTTGGCACCGGGACAGGGAGGGTATGGCTACACCTTC. Its translation is CASGLAPGQGGYGYTF.

This clonotype was observed a handful of times. The chain joins TRBV6-1 to TRBJ1-2; the match to TRBD1 covers 9 bases. In germline, CDR1 is MNHNS, CDR2 SASEGT. CDR3 size: 13 residues. Trimming at V came to 3 bases and at J to 6 bases, leaving 2 bases not matched to a gene. The CDR3 region is CASSDRQGDGYTF. The CDR3 nucleotides are TGTGCCAGCAGTGATCGACAGGGGGATGGCTACACCTTC.

This chain connects TRBV20-1 to TRBJ1-2; D uncertain. Germline lookup yields CDR1 DFQATT and CDR2 SNEGSKA (reference sequence). CDR3 length equals 14 residues. The CDR3 DNA reads TGCAGCGCCAAACTCACGGGAACCTCCTATGGCTACACCTTC. Amino acid sequence: CSAKLTGTSYGYTF.

This clonotype was found once. DNA of the CDR3: TGTGCCAGCAGCTTATCTCGGGGGGGGGAGCAGTTCTTC. Translation gives CASSLSRGGEQFF. The chain employs TRBV7-2 and TRBJ2-1; TRBD2 matches at 8 bases. V shed 2 bases, J shed 10 bases, and the junction held 4 bases outside the gene matches. Germline assignment: CDR1 SGHTA and CDR2 FQGNSA. The CDR3 totals 13 residues.

The chain uses TRBV20-1 and TRBJ1-1; TRBD1 is a possible D gene (6 bases). V was trimmed by 0 bases and J by 9 bases, leaving 14 bases between them. Germline CDR1 is DFQATT and CDR2 is SNEGSKA (reference sequence). The CDR3 runs 13 residues. This chain's CDR3 is CSARDGRGTKAFF. Here the CDR3 DNA reads TGCAGTGCTAGAGATGGAAGGGGGACTAAAGCTTTCTTT.

The V gene is TRBV6-1, the J gene TRBJ2-7; maybe TRBD2 (6 bases). The CDR3 totals 15 residues. Germline V gene data show CDR1 as MNHNS and CDR2 as SASEGT. With 4 bases removed from V and 6 bases from J, the gap between germline ends came to 19 bases. Here the CDR3 reads CASSGQTSAPSEQYF. In DNA, the CDR3 is TGTGCCAGCAGTGGGCAGACTAGTGCTCCTTCCGAGCAGTACTTC.

This clonotype has only a few counts. The J gene is TRBJ1-6, the V gene TRBV7-9; 7 positions agree with TRBD1. V dropped 5 bases and J dropped 7; count of bases not matched to a gene: 5. From germline, CDR1 is SEHNR and CDR2 FQNEAQ (reference sequence). The CDR3 runs 14 residues. The CDR3 nucleotides are TGTGCCAGCAGCGTGCAACAGGGGAATTCACCCCTCCACTTT. Its protein is CASSVQQGNSPLHF.

The CDR3 loop reads CASSEGVGQYQETQYF. The CDR3 DNA sequence: TGTGCCAGCAGTGAGGGCGTGGGCCAGTACCAAGAGACCCAGTACTTC. The chain is built from TRBV6-1 and TRBJ2-5; D call uncertain. The CDR3 is made up of 16 amino acids. Trimming pared 3 bases from V and 0 bases from J, leaving 14 bases between. The germline V gene has CDR1 MNHNS and CDR2 SASEGT.

This clonotype was recorded a few times. The V call is TRBV6-1, the J call TRBJ1-2, with D unclear. The V gene lost 2 bases and the J gene lost 4 bases, with 11 bases spanning the gap. The germline gives CDR1 MNHNS, CDR2 SASEGT. The CDR3 sequence is 14 residues long. CDR3 residues: CASSESDTSYGYTF. The DNA of the CDR3 is TGTGCCAGCAGTGAATCCGACACTTCCTATGGCTACACCTTC.

The rearrangement uses TRBV7-2 and TRBJ2-1, with 7 bases identical to TRBD2. The ends lost 0 bases at V and 9 bases at J; junction bases unmatched: 8. This CDR3 has 15 amino acids. Germline CDR1 SGHTA, CDR2 FQGNSA. The CDR3 here is CASSLAAGVRGEQFF. CDR3 DNA: TGTGCCAGCAGCTTAGCGGCGGGGGTAAGAGGTGAGCAGTTCTTC.

This clonotype was found a few times. V is TRBV20-1 and J is TRBJ2-3; 10 bases line up with TRBD1. The CDR3 is 14 amino acids. Germline V CDR1 and CDR2: DFQATT, SNEGSKA (reference sequence). V shed 3 bases, J shed 2 bases, and the junction held 2 bases outside the gene matches. DNA for the CDR3: TGCAGTGCTAGGGGACAGGGGAACACAGATACGCAGTATTTT. It is translated as CSARGQGNTDTQYF.